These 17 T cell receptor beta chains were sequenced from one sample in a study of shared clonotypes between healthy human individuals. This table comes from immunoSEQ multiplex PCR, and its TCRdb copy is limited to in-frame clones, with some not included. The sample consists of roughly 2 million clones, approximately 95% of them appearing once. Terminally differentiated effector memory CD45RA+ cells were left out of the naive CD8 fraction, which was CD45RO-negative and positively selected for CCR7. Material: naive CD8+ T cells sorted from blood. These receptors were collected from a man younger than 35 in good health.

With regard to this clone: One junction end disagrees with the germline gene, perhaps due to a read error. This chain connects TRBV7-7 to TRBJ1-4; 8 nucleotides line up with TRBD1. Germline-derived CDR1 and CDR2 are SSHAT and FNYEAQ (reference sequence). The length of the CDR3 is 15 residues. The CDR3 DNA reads TGTGCTAGCAGCCCCATAGCAGGGGGCGATGAAAAACTGTTTTTT. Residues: CASSPIAGGDEKLFF.

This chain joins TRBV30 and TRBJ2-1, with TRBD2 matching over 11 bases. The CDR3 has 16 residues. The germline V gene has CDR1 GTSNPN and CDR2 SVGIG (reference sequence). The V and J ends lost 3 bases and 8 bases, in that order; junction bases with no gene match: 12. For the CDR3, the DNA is TGTGCCTGGAGGTCCTTAGCGATAGCGGGAGGGCATGAGCAGTTCTTC. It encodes CAWRSLAIAGGHEQFF.

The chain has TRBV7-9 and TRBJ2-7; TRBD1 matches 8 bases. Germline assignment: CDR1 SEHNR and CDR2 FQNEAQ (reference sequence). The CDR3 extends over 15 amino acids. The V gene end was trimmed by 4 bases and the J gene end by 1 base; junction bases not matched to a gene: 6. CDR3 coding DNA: TGTGCCAGCAGCTCTACAGGGGGGAAATCCTACGAGCAGTACTTC. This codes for CASSSTGGKSYEQYF.

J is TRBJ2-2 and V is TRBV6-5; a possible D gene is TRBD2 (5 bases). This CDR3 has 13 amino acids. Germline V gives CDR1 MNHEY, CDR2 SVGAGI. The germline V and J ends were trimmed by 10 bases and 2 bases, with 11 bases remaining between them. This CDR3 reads CATFGVNTGELFF. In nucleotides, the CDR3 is TGTGCCACCTTCGGGGTTAACACCGGGGAGCTGTTTTTT.

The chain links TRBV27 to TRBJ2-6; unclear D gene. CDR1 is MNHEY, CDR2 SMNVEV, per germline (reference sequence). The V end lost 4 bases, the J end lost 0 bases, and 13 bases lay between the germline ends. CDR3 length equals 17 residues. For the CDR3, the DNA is TGTGCCAGCAGTTGGCTCTCGCCAACCTCTGGGGCCAACGTCCTGACTTTC. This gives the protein CASSWLSPTSGANVLTF.

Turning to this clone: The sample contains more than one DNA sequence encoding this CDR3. The CDR3 bases are TGTGCCAGCAGCCTCACTAGCGGGGGGTACAATGAGCAGTTCTTC. It translates to CASSLTSGGYNEQFF. The V call is TRBV7-3, the J call TRBJ2-1; 12 bases align to TRBD2. Per the germline V gene, CDR1 is SGHTA and CDR2 is FQGTGA. Germline trimming cut 5 bases from V and 4 bases from J; bases unmatched to any gene: 3. The CDR3 runs to 15 residues.

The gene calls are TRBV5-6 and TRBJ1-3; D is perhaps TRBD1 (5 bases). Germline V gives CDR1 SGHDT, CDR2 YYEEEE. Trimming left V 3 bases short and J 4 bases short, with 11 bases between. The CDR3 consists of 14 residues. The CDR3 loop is CASSSGTSGNTIYF. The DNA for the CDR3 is TGTGCCAGCAGCTCCGGGACGTCCGGAAACACCATATATTTT.

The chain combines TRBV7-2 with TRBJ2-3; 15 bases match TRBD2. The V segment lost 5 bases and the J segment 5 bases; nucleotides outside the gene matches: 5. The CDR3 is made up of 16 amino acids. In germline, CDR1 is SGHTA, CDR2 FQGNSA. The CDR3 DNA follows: TGTGCCAGCAGCACGGGACTAGCGGGAGGAGGAGATACGCAGTATTTT. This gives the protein CASSTGLAGGGDTQYF. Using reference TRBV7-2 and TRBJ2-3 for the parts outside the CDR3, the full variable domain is GAGVSQSPSNKVTEKGKDVELRCDPISGHTALYWYRQSLGQGLEFLIYFQGNSAPDKSGLPSDRFSAERTGGSVSTLTIQRTQQEDSAVYLCASSTGLAGGGDTQYFGPGTRLTVL.

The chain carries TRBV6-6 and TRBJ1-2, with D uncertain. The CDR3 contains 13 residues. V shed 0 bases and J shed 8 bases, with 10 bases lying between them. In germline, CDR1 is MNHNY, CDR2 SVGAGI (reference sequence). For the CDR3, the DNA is TGTGCCAGCAGTTACTCGACTCCGACGGGCTACACCTTC. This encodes CASSYSTPTGYTF.

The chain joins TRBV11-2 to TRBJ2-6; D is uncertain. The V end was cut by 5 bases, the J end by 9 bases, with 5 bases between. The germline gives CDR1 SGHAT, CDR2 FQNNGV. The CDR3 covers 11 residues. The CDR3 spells CASSRINVLTF. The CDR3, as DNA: TGTGCCAGCAGCCGAATCAACGTCCTGACTTTC.

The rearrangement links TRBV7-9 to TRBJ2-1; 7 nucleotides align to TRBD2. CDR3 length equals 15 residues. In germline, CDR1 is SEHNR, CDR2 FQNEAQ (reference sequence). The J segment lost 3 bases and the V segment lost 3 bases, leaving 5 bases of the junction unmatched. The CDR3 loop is CASSLGGGYYNEQFF. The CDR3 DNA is TGTGCCAGCAGCTTGGGCGGGGGATACTACAATGAGCAGTTCTTC.

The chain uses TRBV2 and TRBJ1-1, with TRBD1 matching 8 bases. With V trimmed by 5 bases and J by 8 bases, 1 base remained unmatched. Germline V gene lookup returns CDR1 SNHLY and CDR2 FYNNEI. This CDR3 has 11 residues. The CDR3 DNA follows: TGTGCCAGCAGTTGGACAGGGGAAGCTTTCTTT. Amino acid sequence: CASSWTGEAFF.

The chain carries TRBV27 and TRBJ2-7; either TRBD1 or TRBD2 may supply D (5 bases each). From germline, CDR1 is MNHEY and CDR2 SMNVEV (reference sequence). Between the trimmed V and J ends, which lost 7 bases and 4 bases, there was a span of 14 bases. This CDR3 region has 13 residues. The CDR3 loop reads CASMLGAGYEQYF. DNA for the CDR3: TGTGCCAGCATGCTCGGGGCAGGGTACGAGCAGTACTTC.

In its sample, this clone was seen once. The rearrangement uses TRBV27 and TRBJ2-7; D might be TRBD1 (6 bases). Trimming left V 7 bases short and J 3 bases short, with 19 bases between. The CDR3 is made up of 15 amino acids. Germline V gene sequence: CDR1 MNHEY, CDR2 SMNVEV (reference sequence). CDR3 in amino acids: CASNSLQGPNYEQYF. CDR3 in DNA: TGTGCCAGCAATTCCCTACAGGGACCCAACTACGAGCAGTACTTC.

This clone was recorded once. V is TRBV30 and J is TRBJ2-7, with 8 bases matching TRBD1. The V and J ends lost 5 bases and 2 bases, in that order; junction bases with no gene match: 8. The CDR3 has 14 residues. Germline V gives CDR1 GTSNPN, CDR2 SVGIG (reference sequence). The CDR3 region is CAWESDRVPYEQYF. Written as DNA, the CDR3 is TGTGCCTGGGAGTCGGACAGGGTTCCCTACGAGCAGTACTTC.

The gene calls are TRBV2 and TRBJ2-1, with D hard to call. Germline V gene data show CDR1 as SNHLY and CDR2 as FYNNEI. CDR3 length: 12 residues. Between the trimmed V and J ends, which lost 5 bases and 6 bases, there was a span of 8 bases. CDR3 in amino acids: CASSLPLNEQFF. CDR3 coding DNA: TGTGCCAGCAGTCTCCCCCTCAATGAGCAGTTCTTC.

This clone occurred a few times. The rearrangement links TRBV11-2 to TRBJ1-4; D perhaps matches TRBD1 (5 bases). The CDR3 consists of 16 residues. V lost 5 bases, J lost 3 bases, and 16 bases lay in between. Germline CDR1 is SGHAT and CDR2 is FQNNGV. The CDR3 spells CASSIGATTANEKLFF. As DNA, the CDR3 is TGTGCCAGCAGCATCGGGGCGACGACTGCTAATGAAAAACTGTTTTTT. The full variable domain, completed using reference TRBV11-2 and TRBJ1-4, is EAGVAQSPRYKIIEKRQSVAFWCNPISGHATLYWYQQILGQGPKLLIQFQNNGVVDDSQLPKDRFSAERLKGVDSTLKIQPAKLEDSAVYLCASSIGATTANEKLFFGSGTQLSVL.